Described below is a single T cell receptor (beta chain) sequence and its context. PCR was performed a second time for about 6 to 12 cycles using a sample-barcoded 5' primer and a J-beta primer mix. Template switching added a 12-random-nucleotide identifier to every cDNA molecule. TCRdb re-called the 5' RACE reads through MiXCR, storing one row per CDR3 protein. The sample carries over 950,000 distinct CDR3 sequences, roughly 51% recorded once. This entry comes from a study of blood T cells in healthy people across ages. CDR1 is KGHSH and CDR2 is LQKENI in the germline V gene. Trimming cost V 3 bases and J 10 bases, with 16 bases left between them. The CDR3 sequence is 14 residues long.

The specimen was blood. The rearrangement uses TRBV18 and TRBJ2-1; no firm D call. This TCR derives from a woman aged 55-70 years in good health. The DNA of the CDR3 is TGTGCCAGCTCACCGAGAAGTAGAGAAGCCGAGCAGTTCTTC. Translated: CASSPRSREAEQFF. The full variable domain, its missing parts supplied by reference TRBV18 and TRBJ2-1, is NAGVMQNPRHLVRRRGQEARLRCSPMKGHSHVYWYRQLPEEGLKFMVYLQKENIIDESGMPKERFSAEFPKEGPSILRIQQVVRGDSAAYFCASSPRSREAEQFFGPGTRLTVL.